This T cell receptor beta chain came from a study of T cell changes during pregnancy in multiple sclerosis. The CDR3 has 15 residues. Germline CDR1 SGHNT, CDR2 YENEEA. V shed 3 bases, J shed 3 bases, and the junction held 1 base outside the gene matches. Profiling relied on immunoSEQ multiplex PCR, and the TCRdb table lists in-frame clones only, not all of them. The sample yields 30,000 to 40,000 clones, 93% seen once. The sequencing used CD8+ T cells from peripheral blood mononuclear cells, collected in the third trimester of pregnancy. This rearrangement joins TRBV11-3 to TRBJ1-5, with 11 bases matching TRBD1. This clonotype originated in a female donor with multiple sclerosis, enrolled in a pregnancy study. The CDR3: CASSFGQGANQPQHF. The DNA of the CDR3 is TGTGCCAGCAGCTTTGGACAGGGGGCCAATCAGCCCCAGCATTTT.